This TCR beta chain was obtained from a study of T cell repertoires in cytomegalovirus infection. At the level of the study: In the study, CMV epitopes included recently identified HLA-C-restricted and well-studied HLA-B-restricted ones. Through public TCR beta signatures, both CMV infection and matching HLA type were indicated.

TCRdb reprocessed the reads via MiXCR and lists one record per CDR3 protein. Among approximately 270,000 distinct CDR3 sequences listed, roughly a fifth were seen once. Per the germline V gene, CDR1 is SGHTA and CDR2 is FQGNSA. This CDR3 region has 15 residues. Trimming removed 0 bases from V and 0 bases from J, with 9 bases in between. General study results and limits: HLA-C-restricted, CMV-specific TCR beta clonotypes were dominant ex vivo. CMV carriers with the relevant HLA were identified by cumulative public TCR beta family frequency.

This clonotype was seen ten or more times. Antigen unknown. The TCR comes from a human donor in good health (CMV status not recorded). Some clones in this sample may be carry-over from other donors' samples. Source: cultured PBMCs, taken from culture after CMV antigen stimulation. The rearrangement joins TRBV7-2 to TRBJ2-7; weak D call: TRBD2 (6 bases). CDR3 loop: CASSLAGGRSYEQYF. The CDR3 coding sequence is TGTGCCAGCAGCTTAGCGGGAGGACGCTCCTACGAGCAGTACTTC.